These T cell receptor beta chains were read from a single sample in a study of T-cell memory formation after mild COVID-19. TCRdb called the 5' RACE reads again in MiXCR, with one record for every CDR3 protein. The sample comprises about 140,000 distinct CDR3 sequences, 20% to 25% of which are singletons, and around a quarter rests with the top ten. Sequencing was carried out using PBMCs or a T cell subset sorted from them (not recorded which). The receptors were gathered from an adult woman who had mild COVID-19 (a few samples of this study predate the infection). Cell type and time point are not known. Each CDR3 is given with its conserved first and last residue. The D gene is left open where the match is weak. Clone sizes are given selectively: once, few, many, or a class where the clone is expanded.

V gene	D gene	clone size	J gene	CDR3 protein	CDR3 DNA
TRBV15	-	-	TRBJ2-3	CATSRRGMDTQYF	TGTGCCACCAGCAGAAGGGGAATGGATACGCAGTATTTT
TRBV9	-	few	TRBJ2-7	CASSDQNDGYPNEQYF	TGTGCCAGCAGCGACCAAAACGACGGGTATCCGAACGAGCAGTACTTC
TRBV25-1	-	few	TRBJ2-2	CASSFKDPIDTGELFF	TGTGCCAGCAGTTTCAAGGACCCAATTGACACCGGGGAGCTGTTTTTT
TRBV29-1	TRBD1	few	TRBJ2-3	CSAEQGAGTDTQYF	TGCAGCGCTGAACAGGGGGCTGGCACAGATACGCAGTATTTT
TRBV9	-	-	TRBJ1-1	CASSVGPTLNTEAFF	TGTGCCAGCAGCGTAGGGCCGACCTTGAACACTGAAGCTTTCTTT
TRBV7-9	-	-	TRBJ1-1	CASSLVAGLDTEAFF	TGTGCCAGCAGCTTAGTTGCGGGGTTGGACACTGAAGCTTTCTTT
TRBV7-8	-	few	TRBJ2-2	CASSFVGVNTGELFF	TGTGCCAGCAGCTTCGTGGGGGTTAACACCGGGGAGCTGTTTTTT
TRBV21-1	-	few	TRBJ1-5	CASSKVQDNSNQPQHF	TGTGCCAGCAGCAAAGTGCAGGACAATAGCAATCAGCCCCAGCATTTT
TRBV7-2	-	-	TRBJ1-1	CASSLALGNTEAFF	TGTGCCAGCAGCTTAGCGCTGGGGAACACTGAAGCTTTCTTT
TRBV27	-	once	TRBJ1-2	CASSHRERDYGYTF	TGTGCCAGCAGTCATCGAGAGAGGGACTATGGCTACACCTTC
TRBV29-1	-	-	TRBJ2-7	CSVVITGTLYEQYF	TGCAGCGTTGTCATTACCGGGACCCTCTACGAGCAGTACTTC
TRBV10-2	-	few	TRBJ2-3	CASSSGDGDTQYF	TGCGCCAGCAGCTCCGGGGACGGGGATACGCAGTATTTT
TRBV7-6	TRBD2	-	TRBJ2-1	CASSLESLAGGLDEQFF	TGTGCCAGCAGCTTAGAATCGCTAGCGGGAGGGCTCGATGAGCAGTTCTTC
TRBV12-3/TRBV12-4	-	few	TRBJ2-5	CASRGPSPQTQYF	TGTGCCAGCAGGGGGCCTTCTCCACAGACCCAGTACTTC
TRBV7-2	-	few	TRBJ1-2	CASSLSGEFYGYTF	TGTGCCAGCAGCTTATCCGGGGAGTTCTATGGCTACACCTTC
TRBV10-3	-	-	TRBJ2-1	CAISDGRYNEQFF	TGTGCCATCAGTGACGGCAGATACAATGAGCAGTTCTTC
TRBV27	-	few	TRBJ1-1	CASSLGYGTEAFF	TGTGCCAGCAGTTTGGGGTATGGCACTGAAGCTTTCTTT
TRBV7-8	TRBD2	-	TRBJ2-5	CASSPGGLATYQETQYF	TGTGCCAGCAGCCCGGGGGGACTAGCGACGTACCAAGAGACCCAGTACTTC
TRBV27	-	-	TRBJ1-5	CARPGRGSSNQPQHF	TGTGCCAGGCCCGGACGGGGGTCAAGTAATCAGCCCCAGCATTTT
TRBV27	TRBD2	few	TRBJ2-7	CASSSGTSSYEQYF	TGTGCCAGCAGCTCCGGGACTAGCTCCTACGAGCAGTACTTC
TRBV28	-	once	TRBJ2-2	CASSLLGQAVTGELFF	TGTGCCAGCAGTTTATTGGGGCAGGCTGTTACCGGGGAGCTGTTTTTT
TRBV29-1	-	few	TRBJ2-3	CSVPKGRGRDTQYF	TGCAGCGTTCCAAAGGGCCGCGGAAGAGATACGCAGTATTTT
TRBV5-1	-	-	TRBJ2-7	CASSPTTRSEQYF	TGCGCCAGCAGCCCTACCACTCGGAGCGAGCAGTACTTC
TRBV5-6	-	few	TRBJ2-2	CASSLAQGPTGELFF	TGTGCCAGCAGCTTGGCCCAGGGACCGACCGGGGAGCTGTTTTTT
TRBV13	-	few	TRBJ2-2	CASSSGPNTGELFF	TGTGCCAGCAGCTCGGGCCCGAACACCGGGGAGCTGTTTTTT
TRBV5-6	-	few	TRBJ2-1	CASSLAGTVYEQFF	TGTGCCAGCAGCTTGGCTGGGACGGTGTATGAGCAGTTCTTC
TRBV11-2	TRBD2	few	TRBJ2-3	CASSSGTSLRTDTQYF	TGTGCCAGCAGCTCCGGGACTAGCTTACGCACAGATACGCAGTATTTT
TRBV24-1	-	few	TRBJ2-5	CATSDRSQAETQYF	TGTGCCACCAGTGATCGGTCCCAAGCGGAGACCCAGTACTTC
TRBV29-1	-	few	TRBJ1-1	CSVEGTGQNTEAFF	TGCAGCGTTGAGGGCACAGGACAGAACACTGAAGCTTTCTTT
TRBV5-1	-	-	TRBJ2-7	CASSLDPAGIDEQYF	TGCGCCAGCAGCTTGGATCCCGCGGGGATCGACGAGCAGTACTTC
TRBV29-1	-	few	TRBJ2-3	CSVLISNTDTQYF	TGCAGCGTTCTAATTAGCAACACAGATACGCAGTATTTT
TRBV12-3/TRBV12-4	-	few	TRBJ2-2	CASSPDNGELFF	TGTGCCAGCAGTCCTGACAACGGGGAGCTGTTTTTT
TRBV24-1	TRBD1	-	TRBJ1-2	CATSETGQTYGYTF	TGTGCCACCAGTGAGACGGGACAGACGTATGGCTACACCTTC
TRBV6-5	-	few	TRBJ2-1	CASSQFSRDEQFF	TGTGCCAGCAGTCAGTTTAGCCGGGATGAGCAGTTCTTC
TRBV11-3	-	-	TRBJ2-3	CASSPRTENTDTQYF	TGTGCCAGCAGCCCCCGGACGGAAAACACAGATACGCAGTATTTT
TRBV14	-	few	TRBJ1-1	CASSPGALTEAFF	TGTGCCAGCAGCCCCGGGGCCCTCACTGAAGCTTTCTTT
TRBV27	-	-	TRBJ2-7	CASSGVGTSSYEQYF	TGTGCCAGCAGTGGGGTGGGAACAAGCTCCTACGAGCAGTACTTC
TRBV11-2	-	-	TRBJ2-4	CASSLNGGEAKNIQYF	TGTGCCAGCAGCTTAAACGGAGGGGAAGCCAAAAACATTCAGTACTTC
TRBV4-2	-	few	TRBJ2-5	CASSQDWGSQETQYF	TGTGCCAGCAGCCAAGATTGGGGAAGTCAAGAGACCCAGTACTTC
TRBV11-2	-	-	TRBJ2-7	CASEAFSYYEQYF	TGTGCCAGCGAAGCTTTCTCCTACTACGAGCAGTACTTC
TRBV19	-	-	TRBJ1-1	CASSIQAGQAFF	TGTGCCAGTAGTATTCAGGCAGGGCAAGCTTTCTTT
TRBV7-8	-	-	TRBJ1-5	CASSPQGGYQPQHF	TGTGCCAGCAGCCCCCAGGGAGGTTATCAGCCCCAGCATTTT
TRBV12-3/TRBV12-4	-	-	TRBJ2-1	CASSLGVGSKFNEQFF	TGTGCCAGCAGTTTAGGGGTAGGGAGCAAGTTCAATGAGCAGTTCTTC
TRBV3-1	-	few	TRBJ2-1	CASSQENPNNEQFF	TGTGCCAGCAGCCAAGAAAACCCGAACAATGAGCAGTTCTTC
TRBV12-3/TRBV12-4	TRBD1	few	TRBJ2-3	CASGTGPDTQYF	TGTGCCAGCGGGACAGGGCCAGATACGCAGTATTTT
TRBV6-6	-	few	TRBJ1-6	CASSYSSPGPNSPLHF	TGTGCCAGCAGTTACTCCTCACCGGGCCCCAATTCACCCCTCCACTTT
TRBV15	TRBD1	few	TRBJ1-4	CATSTGTGDKDEKLFF	TGTGCCACCAGCACCGGGACAGGGGATAAGGATGAAAAACTGTTTTTT
TRBV20-1	-	-	TRBJ2-4	CSARDAYLGAKNIQYF	TGCAGTGCTAGAGATGCTTATTTGGGAGCCAAAAACATTCAGTACTTC
TRBV7-9	TRBD1	-	TRBJ1-1	CASSVLQGGTEAFF	TGTGCCAGCAGCGTTCTACAGGGGGGCACTGAAGCTTTCTTT
TRBV7-8	TRBD2	-	TRBJ2-7	CASSERTRDEQYF	TGTGCCAGCAGCGAACGGACTAGGGACGAGCAGTACTTC